This TCR beta chain was sequenced during a study of vaccination and CD4 T cells after COVID-19. Study-wide background: Overlapping spike peptides of SARS-CoV-2, HCoV-NL63, HCoV-OC43 and HCoV-229E were used, and cells were stimulated with them.

A note on this clonotype: Antigen: not known.

Indicated treatment: approximately 9-day PBMC culture with coronavirus spike peptide pools or control peptides (ViraFEST assay). Once obtained from cultured CD4+ T cells, the DNA was sequenced using the Oncomine TCR Beta short-read assay. Each CDR3 protein is one row after TCRdb ran MiXCR on the PCR reads. The sample comprises about 16,000 distinct CDR3 sequences, around half of which are singletons, and approximately 10% rests with the top ten. The CDR3 consists of 13 residues. Per germline, CDR1 DFQATT and CDR2 SNEGSKA (reference sequence). The V gene lost 6 bases and the J gene lost 0 bases, with 11 bases spanning the gap.

The sequence derives from a human donor who had recovered from COVID-19. The chain is built from TRBV20-1 and TRBJ1-2; weak D call: TRBD1 (5 bases). Sequencing was performed on CD4+ T cells from blood, cultured in vitro. CDR3 coding DNA: TGCAGTGCAAATCGGGACGCTAACTATGGCTACACCTTC. Encoded protein: CSANRDANYGYTF.